This TCR beta chain was recorded in a study of T cell repertoires in cytomegalovirus infection. TCRdb reprocessed the reads via MiXCR and lists one record per CDR3 protein. The repertoire includes more than 95,000 distinct CDR3 sequences, around 32% of them detected once, and about 53% sits in the top ten. As concerns this clonotype: Its antigen is undetermined.

CDR1 is DFQATT and CDR2 is SNEGSKA in the germline V gene (reference sequence). The CDR3 extends over 15 amino acids. The V end was cut by 0 bases, the J end by 2 bases, with 14 bases between. The sample consisted of CD8+ T cells from cultured PBMCs, taken from culture after CMV antigen stimulation. The clonotype originates from a human donor in good health (CMV status not recorded). Some clones in this sample may be carry-over from other donors' samples. V and J are TRBV20-1 and TRBJ2-7; no clear D. The CDR3 spells CSARDLDGPPYEQYF. The CDR3 DNA follows: TGCAGTGCTAGAGATCTCGACGGCCCGCCCTACGAGCAGTACTTC.